The 17 T cell receptor beta chains below come from one sample, sequenced in a study of blood T cell repertoires in COVID-19. TCRdb's table, derived via immunoSEQ multiplex PCR, lists solely in-frame clones and lacks some. In the table there are under 350,000 clones, around nine tenths of which are singletons. Input material: peripheral blood. The origin of the receptors is a man aged 70-80 years with acute or convalescent COVID-19.

V gene TRBV6-6 combines with J gene TRBJ2-4, with 11 bases identical to TRBD2. This CDR3 contains 15 residues. In germline, CDR1 is MNHNY, CDR2 SVGAGI (reference sequence). Trimming cost V 8 bases and J 7 bases; bases outside gene matches: 10. This chain's CDR3 is CASGTSGRPGNIQYF. CDR3 DNA sequence: TGTGCCAGCGGGACTAGCGGACGACCCGGGAACATTCAGTACTTC.

The count of this clone is one. CDR3 coding DNA: TGTGCCAGCAGCCTAACCCCCTATTTCACAGGGACTGAAGCTTTCTTT. This codes for CASSLTPYFTGTEAFF. The V gene is TRBV7-2, the J gene TRBJ1-1; D is possibly TRBD1 (6 bases). The CDR3 consists of 16 residues. Between the trimmed V and J ends, which lost 5 bases and 5 bases, there was a span of 21 bases. Germline CDR1 and CDR2: SGHTA and FQGNSA.

The rearrangement uses TRBV6-5 and TRBJ1-5, with TRBD1 matching 8 bases. The CDR3 has 15 residues. The germline V gene encodes CDR1 MNHEY and CDR2 SVGAGI. V lost 6 bases to trimming and J lost 6 bases; unmatched junction nucleotides: 10. Written as DNA, the CDR3 is TGTGCCAGCAGCCGCGGGACAGGCCGGGGTCAGCCCCAGCATTTT. This encodes CASSRGTGRGQPQHF.

This chain joins TRBV5-4 and TRBJ1-6; D unresolved. Germline V gives CDR1 SGHNT, CDR2 YYREEE (reference sequence). The CDR3 contains 16 residues. V lost 0 bases and J 0 bases, leaving 7 bases between the germline ends. The CDR3 sequence: CASSLDSSSYNSPLHF. The CDR3 coding sequence is TGTGCCAGCAGCTTGGATTCGAGCTCCTATAATTCACCCCTCCACTTT. Together with reference TRBV5-4 and TRBJ1-6, the CDR3 gives the full variable domain: ETGVTQSPTHLIKTRGQQVTLRCSSQSGHNTVSWYQQALGQGPQFIFQYYREEENGRGNFPPRFSGLQFPNYSSELNVNALELDDSALYLCASSLDSSSYNSPLHFGNGTRLTVT.

V is TRBV7-8 and J is TRBJ1-4; 10 bases align to TRBD1. With V trimmed by 3 bases and J by 8 bases, 6 bases remained unmatched. This CDR3 spans 15 amino acids. The V gene's germline CDR1 is SGHVS and CDR2 FQNEAQ. In DNA form, the CDR3 reads TGTGCCAGCAGCTTGGACAGGGGGTCGCGGGAAAAACTGTTTTTT. It codes for CASSLDRGSREKLFF.

The chain combines TRBV6-5 with TRBJ2-5; D gene ambiguous. This CDR3 region has 12 residues. Germline lookup yields CDR1 MNHEY and CDR2 SVGAGI. V was pared by 10 bases and J by 2 bases, with 11 bases between. For the CDR3, the DNA is TGTGCCAACGCGATGACTCAAGAGACCCAGTACTTC. It is translated as CANAMTQETQYF.

This clone was observed at least ten times. Other DNA sequences of this sample code for an identical CDR3. The gene calls are TRBV7-9 and TRBJ1-6; D gene ambiguous. The CDR3 extends over 15 amino acids. Germline-derived CDR1 and CDR2 are SEHNR and FQNEAQ (reference sequence). V was cut by 4 bases and J by 0 bases, with 7 bases left in between. In nucleotides, the CDR3 is TGTGCCAGCAGCTCACAGAGCTCCTATAATTCACCCCTCCACTTT. Encoded protein: CASSSQSSYNSPLHF. Variable domain in full (rest from reference TRBV7-9 and TRBJ1-6): DTGVSQNPRHKITKRGQNVTFRCDPISEHNRLYWYRQTLGQGPEFLTYFQNEAQLEKSRLLSDRFSAERPKGSFSTLEIQRTEQGDSAMYLCASSSQSSYNSPLHFGNGTRLTVT.

This chain joins TRBV5-8 and TRBJ1-3; D remains unclear. Germline lookup yields CDR1 SGHTS and CDR2 YDEGEE. V lost 5 bases to trimming and J lost 1 base, with 19 bases between them. This CDR3 has 17 amino acids. DNA of the CDR3: TGTGCCAGCAGTTCAGGTCGAACTTTTTTATCTGGAAACACCATATATTTT. Encoded protein: CASSSGRTFLSGNTIYF.

This clone was counted between two and nine times. V usage is TRBV27 and J usage is TRBJ2-2; 7 bases are shared with TRBD1. The junction had 2 bases not matched to a gene; V was cut back by 0 bases and J by 4 bases. CDR3 length: 15 amino acids. The germline CDR1 and CDR2 sequences are MNHEY and SMNVEV (reference sequence). In DNA form, the CDR3 reads TGTGCCAGCAGTTTATCAGGGGGCGTCACCGGGGAGCTGTTTTTT. The encoded protein is CASSLSGGVTGELFF.

CDR3 protein: CASSQGGQGSQPQHF. For the CDR3, the DNA is TGTGCCAGCAGCCAAGGAGGACAGGGTAGTCAGCCCCAGCATTTT. This chain connects TRBV3-1 (or the pseudogene TRBV3-2) to TRBJ1-5, with TRBD1 identical over 8 bases. The length of the CDR3 is 15 residues. With 1 base clipped from V and 6 bases from J, the junction kept 5 bases outside the gene matches. Germline assignment: CDR1 LGHDT and CDR2 YNNKEL (reference sequence).

The CDR3 sequence is CASSAPAGGYANTGELFF. CDR3 nucleotide sequence: TGCGCCAGCAGCGCACCGGCGGGGGGATACGCGAACACCGGGGAGCTGTTTTTT. The chain recombines TRBV5-1 with TRBJ2-2; 8 bases are shared with TRBD2. The CDR3 spans 18 residues. CDR1 SGHRS and CDR2 YFSETQ come from the germline V gene. Trimming cost V 4 bases and J 0 bases; bases outside gene matches: 11.

This sequence joins TRBV28 and TRBJ2-7; D may be TRBD2 (5 bases). This CDR3 comprises 15 residues. Germline loops: CDR1 MDHEN, CDR2 SYDVKM. Deletions cut 1 base from V and 0 bases from J, with 10 bases between. CDR3 sequence reads: CASSLLSSRSYEQYF. CDR3 DNA: TGTGCCAGCAGTTTATTATCTAGCCGCTCCTACGAGCAGTACTTC.

The chain uses TRBV5-1 and TRBJ2-7; 9 nucleotides match TRBD1. CDR1 and CDR2 (germline): SGHRS, YFSETQ. Trimming removed 4 bases from V and 5 bases from J; junction bases left unmatched: 4. This CDR3 comprises 13 residues. The CDR3 DNA follows: TGCGCCAGCAGCGCTAGGACAGGGGACGAGCAGTACTTC. Encoded protein: CASSARTGDEQYF.

This chain joins TRBV4-1 and TRBJ1-6; 11 bases are shared with TRBD1. This CDR3 spans 17 amino acids. Looked up from germline, CDR1 is MGHRA and CDR2 is YSYEKL. The V and J ends lost 3 bases and 8 bases, in that order; junction bases with no gene match: 9. DNA of the CDR3: TGCGCCAGCAGCCAGAAGGTGGGACAGGGGGTAGATTCACCCCTCCACTTT. This encodes CASSQKVGQGVDSPLHF.

The gene calls are TRBV3-1 (or the pseudogene TRBV3-2) and TRBJ2-2, with D perhaps matching TRBD2 (6 bases). The V gene's germline CDR1 is LGHDT and CDR2 YNNKEL (reference sequence). The CDR3 spans 14 residues. Between the trimmed V and J ends, which lost 5 bases and 4 bases, there was a span of 11 bases. This chain's CDR3 is CASSIWEATGELFF. The CDR3 DNA is TGTGCCAGCAGCATATGGGAGGCCACCGGGGAGCTGTTTTTT.

The V call is TRBV6-2 or TRBV6-3, the J call TRBJ1-6, with 11 bases identical to TRBD1. The CDR3 totals 15 residues. Germline V gene data show CDR1 as MNHEY and CDR2 as SVGEGT. The junction had 4 bases not matched to a gene; V was cut back by 4 bases and J by 8 bases. The CDR3 DNA sequence: TGTGCCAGCAGTTTCCGGGACAGGGGGGATTCACCCCTCCACTTT. This gives the protein CASSFRDRGDSPLHF.

V and J are TRBV5-1 and TRBJ2-7; 15 nucleotides match TRBD2. Per germline, CDR1 SGHRS and CDR2 YFSETQ. J was trimmed by 5 bases and V by 1 base; bases with no gene match: 13. The CDR3 covers 19 residues. The CDR3 DNA is TGCGCCAGCAGCTTGTATGGGACTAGCGGGAGGTTCGGTTCGAACGAGCAGTACTTC. This encodes CASSLYGTSGRFGSNEQYF.